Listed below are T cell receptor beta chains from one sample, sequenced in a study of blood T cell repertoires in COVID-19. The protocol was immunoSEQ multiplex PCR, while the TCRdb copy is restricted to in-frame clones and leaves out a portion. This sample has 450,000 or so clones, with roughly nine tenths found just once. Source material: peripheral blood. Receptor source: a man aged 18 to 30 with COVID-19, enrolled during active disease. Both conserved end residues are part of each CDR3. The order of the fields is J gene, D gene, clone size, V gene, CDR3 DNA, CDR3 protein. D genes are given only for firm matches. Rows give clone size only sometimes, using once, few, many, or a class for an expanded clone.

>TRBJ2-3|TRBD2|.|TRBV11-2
TGTGCCAGCAGCTTAGATCATGCTAGCGGGACGCAGTATTTT
CASSLDHASGTQYF
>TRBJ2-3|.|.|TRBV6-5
TGTGCCAGCGGGGGGGAGTCAGGGGCAGATACGCAGTATTTT
CASGGESGADTQYF
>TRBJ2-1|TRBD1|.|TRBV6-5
TGTGCCAGCAGTCGGACAGGCATCCTTGAGCAGTTCTTC
CASSRTGILEQFF
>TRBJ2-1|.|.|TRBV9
TGTGCCAGCAGCGTAGATTGGTCTACCTACAATGAGCAGTTCTTC
CASSVDWSTYNEQFF
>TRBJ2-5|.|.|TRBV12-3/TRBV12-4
TGTGCCAGCAGTTTCGGGAAGACCCAGTACTTC
CASSFGKTQYF
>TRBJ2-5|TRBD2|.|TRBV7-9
TGTGCCAGCAGTCACCCTAGCGGCTACCAAGAGACCCAGTACTTC
CASSHPSGYQETQYF
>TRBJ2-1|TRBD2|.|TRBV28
TGTGCCAGCAGTGACGGACTAGGCCACAATGAGCAGTTCTTC
CASSDGLGHNEQFF
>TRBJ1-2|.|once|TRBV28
TGTGCCAGCAGTTCTAGGTCTTATGGCTACACCTTC
CASSSRSYGYTF
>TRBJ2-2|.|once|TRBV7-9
TGTGCCAGCAGCTTAGGCGTGGAGACGGCCGGGGAGCTGTTTTTT
CASSLGVETAGELFF
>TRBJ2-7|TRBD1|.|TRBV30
TGTGCCTGGAGTGGCGGACAGGGCTACGAGCAGTACTTC
CAWSGGQGYEQYF
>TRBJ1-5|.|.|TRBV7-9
TGTGCCAGCAGCTTTGGGAGCGGCAATCAGCCCCAGCATTTT
CASSFGSGNQPQHF
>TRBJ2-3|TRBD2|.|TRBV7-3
TGTGCCAGCAGCCCCTTCGGACTAGCGGGAGGAACAGATACGCAGTATTTT
CASSPFGLAGGTDTQYF
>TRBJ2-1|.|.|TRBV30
TGTGCCTGGAGTGTATTTTCGAGTAATGAGCAGTTCTTC
CAWSVFSSNEQFF
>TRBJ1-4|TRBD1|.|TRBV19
TGTGCCAGTACCCCTACGGACAGGGGGAATGAAAAACTGTTTTTT
CASTPTDRGNEKLFF
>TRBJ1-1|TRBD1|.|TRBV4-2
TGTGCCAGCAGCCCGCTTGGACAGGGGACTGAAGCTTTCTTT
CASSPLGQGTEAFF
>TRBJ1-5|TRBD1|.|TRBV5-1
TGCGCCAGCAACCCCGGGACAGGGGGACAAAATCAGCCCCAGCATTTT
CASNPGTGGQNQPQHF
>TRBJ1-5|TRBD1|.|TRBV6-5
TGTGCCAGCACAAGGACAGGGGGCAATCAGCCCCAGCATTTT
CASTRTGGNQPQHF
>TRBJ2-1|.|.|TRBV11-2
TGTGCCAGCAGCCGGGTGAGGGCCTATGAGCAGTTCTTC
CASSRVRAYEQFF
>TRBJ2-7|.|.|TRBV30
TGTGCCTGGACCGCCGGGCCTAGCCCTTACGAGCAGTACTTC
CAWTAGPSPYEQYF
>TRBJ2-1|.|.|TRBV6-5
TGTGCCAGCAGTCGGGATAGCTCCTACAATGAGCAGTTCTTC
CASSRDSSYNEQFF